This T cell receptor beta chain was sequenced in a study of vaccination effects on CD4 cells after COVID-19. The wider study: Median timing of post-vaccine samples was 72 days after the second dose.

Assay used: immunoSEQ multiplex PCR; TCRdb lists only in-frame clones, some missing. This table holds some 68,000 clones, roughly four fifths found once. For this clone: Its specificity is unknown.

CDR3 size: 13 residues. V shed 8 bases and J 3 bases; nucleotides not matched to a gene: 6. Looked up from germline, CDR1 is MNHEY and CDR2 is SVGAGI. Antigen-specific CD4+ T cells expanded by the ViraFEST assay with viral peptide pools were then sequenced. The culture ran for roughly 10 days before CD4+ T cells were isolated. Vaccine administered to participants consisted of two doses of either BNT162b2 or mRNA-1273. The study found no prior SARS-CoV-2 infection in the vaccine recipients, who tested negative for nucleocapsid antibodies. This specimen was CD4+ T cells from PBMCs cultured with HCoV-229E spike peptides, taken after COVID-19 vaccination. The V call is TRBV6-5, the J call TRBJ1-2; 7 nucleotides align to TRBD1. The sequence derives from a human donor who received a COVID-19 vaccine. CDR3 sequence (DNA): TGTGCCAGCGGGGGGGACAGAGACTATGGCTACACCTTC. Encoded protein: CASGGDRDYGYTF.